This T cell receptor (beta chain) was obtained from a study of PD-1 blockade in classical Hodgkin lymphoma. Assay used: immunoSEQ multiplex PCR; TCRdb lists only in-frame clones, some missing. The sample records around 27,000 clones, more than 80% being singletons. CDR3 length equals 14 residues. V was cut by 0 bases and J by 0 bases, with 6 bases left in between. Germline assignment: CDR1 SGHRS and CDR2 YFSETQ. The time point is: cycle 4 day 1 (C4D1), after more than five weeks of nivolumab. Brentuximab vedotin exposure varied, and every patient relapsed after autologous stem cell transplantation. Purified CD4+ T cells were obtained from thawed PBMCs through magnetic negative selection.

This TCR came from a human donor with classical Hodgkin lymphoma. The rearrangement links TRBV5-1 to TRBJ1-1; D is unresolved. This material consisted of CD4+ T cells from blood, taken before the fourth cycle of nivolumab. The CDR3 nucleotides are TGCGCCAGCAGCTTGGACAGCTTGAACACTGAAGCTTTCTTT. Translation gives CASSLDSLNTEAFF.